Each of the 22 T cell receptor beta chains below was sequenced from the same sample in a study of blood T cell repertoires in COVID-19. This table comes from immunoSEQ multiplex PCR, and its TCRdb copy is limited to in-frame clones, with some not included. There are tens of thousands of clones in the sample; under 90% occur only once, and 44% lies in the top ten. The sample comprised peripheral blood. The receptors were sampled from a man older than 75 with acute or convalescent COVID-19.

The chain has TRBV5-1 and TRBJ2-7; 8 bases map to TRBD1. The V gene end was trimmed by 4 bases and the J gene end by 5 bases; junction bases not matched to a gene: 8. This CDR3 spans 14 amino acids. Germline CDR1 SGHRS, CDR2 YFSETQ. CDR3 sequence: CASSPGQVLDEQYF. CDR3 nucleotides: TGCGCCAGCAGCCCGGGACAGGTACTGGACGAGCAGTACTTC.

This sequence joins TRBV19 and TRBJ2-6; tentatively, D is TRBD1 (5 bases). This CDR3 region has 14 residues. Trimming cost V 6 bases and J 4 bases, with 10 bases left between them. Germline assignment: CDR1 LNHDA and CDR2 SQIVND (reference sequence). The CDR3 is CASRGRAGANVLTF. The CDR3 DNA is TGTGCCAGTAGGGGCAGGGCAGGGGCCAACGTCCTGACTTTC.

The chain joins TRBV6-5 to TRBJ1-4, with TRBD1 identical over 7 bases. This CDR3 is built from 15 residues. Trimming cost V 0 bases and J 5 bases; bases outside gene matches: 3. Germline lookup yields CDR1 MNHEY and CDR2 SVGAGI. CDR3 coding DNA: TGTGCCAGCAGTTACTCAAGGGGGCAAAATGAAAAACTGTTTTTT. Protein sequence: CASSYSRGQNEKLFF.

This rearrangement joins TRBV14 to TRBJ2-7; tentative D call: TRBD1 (5 bases). Trimming left V 2 bases short and J 7 bases short, with 18 bases between. There are 15 residues in the CDR3. Germline V CDR1 and CDR2: SGHDN, FVKESK. Here the CDR3 reads CASSQRPVGPLEQYF. Here the CDR3 DNA reads TGTGCCAGCAGCCAACGGCCAGTGGGGCCTCTTGAGCAGTACTTC.

This clone was recorded once. The chain joins TRBV2 to TRBJ1-2, with D unclear. The length of the CDR3 is 14 residues. Trimming cost V 3 bases and J 2 bases, with 10 bases left between them. Germline assignment: CDR1 SNHLY and CDR2 FYNNEI. The CDR3: CASSEVGVNYGYTF. The CDR3 DNA reads as TGTGCCAGCAGTGAGGTGGGAGTGAACTATGGCTACACCTTC.

The chain links TRBV28 to TRBJ2-7; D may be TRBD1 (6 bases). Trimming removed 5 bases from V and 0 bases from J, with 17 bases in between. The CDR3 is 16 amino acids. CDR1 is MDHEN, CDR2 SYDVKM, per germline. The CDR3 bases are TGTGCCAGCAGTCCCACTGACAGGCGACGCTCCTACGAGCAGTACTTC. Protein product: CASSPTDRRRSYEQYF.

The chain has TRBV7-2 and TRBJ1-5, with TRBD1 matching 8 bases. Unmatched junction bases numbered 9, after V lost 5 bases and J lost 6 bases. Germline CDR1 and CDR2: SGHTA and FQGNSA. The CDR3 runs 15 residues. The CDR3 nucleotides read TGTGCCAGCAGCCAGGGGACAGGTTTTGGTCAGCCCCAGCATTTT. This encodes CASSQGTGFGQPQHF. Full variable domain (rest looked up from reference TRBV7-2 and TRBJ1-5): GAGVSQSPSNKVTEKGKDVELRCDPISGHTALYWYRQSLGQGLEFLIYFQGNSAPDKSGLPSDRFSAERTGGSVSTLTIQRTQQEDSAVYLCASSQGTGFGQPQHFGDGTRLSIL.

This chain joins TRBV7-3 and TRBJ2-1, with D perhaps TRBD2 (6 bases). The germline V gene encodes CDR1 SGHTA and CDR2 FQGTGA. V gave up 5 bases and J gave up 7 bases, with 27 bases separating them. CDR3 size: 18 residues. The CDR3 sequence: CASSHLGAAAGGDNEQFF. The CDR3 nucleotides are TGTGCCAGCAGCCACCTAGGGGCCGCCGCCGGAGGGGATAATGAGCAGTTCTTC.

The chain combines TRBV7-9 with TRBJ1-5; D uncertain. This CDR3 has 15 residues. Looked up from germline, CDR1 is SEHNR and CDR2 is FQNEAQ (reference sequence). Between the trimmed V and J ends, which lost 5 bases and 1 base, there was a span of 12 bases. CDR3 nucleotides: TGTGCCAGCAGCCAAACTCTAGACAGCAATCAGCCCCAGCATTTT. Amino acid sequence: CASSQTLDSNQPQHF. Full variable domain (remainder filled in from reference TRBV7-9 and TRBJ1-5): DTGVSQNPRHKITKRGQNVTFRCDPISEHNRLYWYRQTLGQGPEFLTYFQNEAQLEKSRLLSDRFSAERPKGSFSTLEIQRTEQGDSAMYLCASSQTLDSNQPQHFGDGTRLSIL.

This clone was seen a few times. The chain uses TRBV6-2 or TRBV6-3 and TRBJ2-3; D uncertain. Trimming pared 4 bases from V and 0 bases from J, leaving 17 bases between. CDR1 is MNHEY, CDR2 SVGEGT, per germline. There are 17 residues in the CDR3. The CDR3: CASSSSPLKLSTDTQYF. In nucleotides, the CDR3 is TGTGCCAGCAGTTCCTCCCCCTTAAAACTTAGCACAGATACGCAGTATTTT.

The genes are TRBV5-1 and TRBJ1-1, with a tentative D call TRBD1 (5 bases). The CDR3 length is 13 residues. V gave up 7 bases and J gave up 1 base, with 11 bases separating them. Looked up from germline, CDR1 is SGHRS and CDR2 is YFSETQ. CDR3 bases: TGCGCCAGCTTAGACAGTTCGAACACTGAAGCTTTCTTT. The encoded protein is CASLDSSNTEAFF.

This chain links TRBV5-1 with TRBJ1-4; 10 nucleotides agree with TRBD1. The J segment lost 9 bases and the V segment lost 3 bases, leaving 5 bases of the junction unmatched. The CDR3 consists of 14 residues. CDR1 is SGHRS and CDR2 is YFSETQ in the germline V gene. CDR3 region: CASSYGTGDKKLFF. The CDR3 nucleotides read TGCGCCAGCAGCTACGGGACAGGGGACAAAAAACTGTTTTTT.

This clone was detected only once. The J gene is TRBJ2-7, the V gene TRBV7-2; no clear D. The CDR3 is made up of 14 amino acids. Germline-derived CDR1 and CDR2 are SGHTA and FQGNSA. Trimming stripped 4 bases from V and 7 bases from J, with 17 bases between. CDR3 coding DNA: TGTGCCAGCAGCTCCCTCCCTACTACGAATGAGCAGTACTTC. Protein sequence: CASSSLPTTNEQYF.

This clone came up a few times. This chain joins TRBV28 and TRBJ1-1; 8 bases match TRBD1. CDR3 length equals 15 residues. The germline V gene encodes CDR1 MDHEN and CDR2 SYDVKM. Trimming at V came to 4 bases and at J to 5 bases, leaving 9 bases not matched to a gene. The CDR3 coding sequence is TGTGCCAGCAGTTCGACAGGGGAGTTGGGAACTGAAGCTTTCTTT. It encodes CASSSTGELGTEAFF.

This clone was picked up one time. The chain has TRBV28 and TRBJ1-6; 7 bases align to TRBD1. The CDR3 extends over 14 amino acids. Germline V gene sequence: CDR1 MDHEN, CDR2 SYDVKM. The V and J ends lost 4 bases and 10 bases, in that order; junction bases with no gene match: 7. This CDR3 is CASSYRQGRSPLHF. DNA for the CDR3: TGTGCCAGCAGTTACAGACAGGGCCGGTCACCCCTCCACTTT.

The chain couples TRBV27 to TRBJ1-1, with D tentatively TRBD1 (6 bases). The germline V gene encodes CDR1 MNHEY and CDR2 SMNVEV (reference sequence). Trimming cost V 2 bases and J 2 bases, with 18 bases left between them. The CDR3 has 17 residues. CDR3 loop: CASSLTPAGTTNTEAFF. The CDR3, as DNA: TGTGCCAGCAGTTTAACCCCCGCCGGGACAACAAACACTGAAGCTTTCTTT.

This clone was found once. The V and J genes are TRBV5-1 and TRBJ1-4; TRBD1 aligns across 9 bases. V was pared by 4 bases and J by 2 bases, with 6 bases of the junction left unmatched. This CDR3 spans 16 amino acids. Per the germline V gene, CDR1 is SGHRS and CDR2 is YFSETQ. The CDR3 sequence is CASSRQGVRTNEKLFF. CDR3 DNA sequence: TGCGCCAGCAGCCGACAGGGGGTTCGGACTAATGAAAAACTGTTTTTT.

The V and J genes are TRBV12-3 or TRBV12-4 and TRBJ1-1; possible D gene TRBD1, 5 bases. Trimming stripped 6 bases from V and 0 bases from J, with 8 bases between. This CDR3 has 13 residues. Here the CDR3 reads CASRDIMNTEAFF. For the CDR3, the DNA is TGTGCCAGCAGGGACATTATGAACACTGAAGCTTTCTTT.

The rearrangement links TRBV14 to TRBJ2-5; 13 bases line up with TRBD2. CDR1 SGHDN and CDR2 FVKESK come from the germline V gene. The junction had 7 bases not matched to a gene; V was cut back by 5 bases and J by 4 bases. CDR3 length: 16 amino acids. CDR3 DNA: TGTGCCAGCAGCGGGACTAGCGGGATTGTGGGAGAGACCCAGTACTTC. This sequence encodes CASSGTSGIVGETQYF.

V and J are TRBV5-1 and TRBJ2-1; 11 bases are a match to TRBD2. This CDR3 contains 15 residues. Germline-derived CDR1 and CDR2 are SGHRS and YFSETQ. Trimming cost V 0 bases and J 7 bases; bases outside gene matches: 3. The CDR3 DNA sequence: TGCGCCAGCAGCTTGGGACTAGCGGGACTAAATGAGCAGTTCTTC. Its protein is CASSLGLAGLNEQFF.

This clone occurred a few times. The chain recombines TRBV7-2 with TRBJ2-1, with TRBD2 matching over 8 bases. Germline loops: CDR1 SGHTA, CDR2 FQGNSA. CDR3 length: 15 residues. V dropped 4 bases and J dropped 0; count of bases not matched to a gene: 2. DNA of the CDR3: TGTGCCAGCAGCTATAGCGGGACCTCCTACAATGAGCAGTTCTTC. This encodes CASSYSGTSYNEQFF.

This rearrangement joins TRBV5-1 to TRBJ2-2; TRBD1 might be the D (5 bases). The CDR3 covers 16 residues. Looked up from germline, CDR1 is SGHRS and CDR2 is YFSETQ. V shed 4 bases and J shed 1 base, with 14 bases lying between them. The chain's CDR3 is CASSPLGQGNTGELFF. CDR3 DNA sequence: TGCGCCAGCAGCCCCTTGGGGCAGGGGAACACCGGGGAGCTGTTTTTT.